This TCR beta chain originates from a study of CD8+CD57+ T cells in acquired aplastic anemia. Study results and limitations: In common between the patients and the controls were approximately 28 CD8+ CDR3 sequences.

Profiles of TCR beta VDJ and CDR3 were generated from a genomic DNA template. TCRdb recomputed calls from the reads with MiXCR, one row per CDR3 protein. The data contain about 110,000 distinct CDR3 sequences, approximately 48% of them singletons. In germline, CDR1 is LNHDA, CDR2 SQIVND (reference sequence). The CDR3 has 16 residues. Trimming at V came to 6 bases and at J to 4 bases, leaving 11 bases not matched to a gene. Points on this clonotype: Its matching antigen is unknown.

This TCR was recovered from a human donor in good health, serving as a control. Sequencing was performed on sorted CD4+, CD8+, or CD8+CD57+ T cells (not recorded which) from PBMCs. V is TRBV19 and J is TRBJ2-1; 8 bases map to TRBD2. CDR3 protein: CASSHLFERGYNEQFF. The CDR3 DNA sequence: TGTGCCAGTAGCCACCTTTTCGAGCGGGGGTACAATGAGCAGTTCTTC.